Each of the 6 T cell receptor beta chains below was sequenced from the same sample in a study of blood T cell repertoires in COVID-19. Some clones are missing from TCRdb's copy, which holds only in-frame ones; the method was immunoSEQ multiplex PCR. This repertoire shows 250,000 to 350,000 clones, roughly 90% found once; its top ten account for 2% to 2.5%. Sample: peripheral blood. The receptors were gathered from a woman aged 50 to 60 who had recovered from COVID-19.

V and J are TRBV16 and TRBJ2-7; no definite D call. The germline CDR1 and CDR2 sequences are KGHSY and FQNENV. The CDR3 has 12 amino acids. V lost 3 bases and J 3 bases, leaving 6 bases between the germline ends. The CDR3 DNA follows: TGTGCCAGCAGCCACAGGATCTACGAGCAGTACTTC. Its protein product is CASSHRIYEQYF.

This clone was seen only once. The chain uses TRBV19 and TRBJ1-3; no reliable D call. Trimming took off 2 bases at V and 1 base at J, with 3 bases between the two ends. The CDR3 has 13 residues. Germline values: CDR1 LNHDA, CDR2 SQIVND (reference sequence). CDR3 DNA sequence: TGTGCCAGTAGTATACGTTCTGGAAACACCATATATTTT. This codes for CASSIRSGNTIYF.

This clone occurred once. The genes are TRBV30 and TRBJ1-6; D perhaps matches TRBD1 (6 bases). Germline V gene data show CDR1 as GTSNPN and CDR2 as SVGIG (reference sequence). The CDR3 spans 11 residues. V was pared by 3 bases and J by 17 bases, with 14 bases between. The CDR3 region is CAWSLRGAIHF. The CDR3 region has the DNA TGTGCCTGGAGCCTACGGGGGGCCATCCACTTT.

This chain links TRBV13 with TRBJ1-5; D call uncertain. The germline V and J ends were trimmed by 2 bases and 4 bases, with 9 bases remaining between them. The CDR3 extends over 14 amino acids. The germline V gene encodes CDR1 PRHDT and CDR2 FYEKMQ (reference sequence). The DNA for the CDR3 is TGTGCCAGCAGCTTAAGAGGGTTTAATCAGCCCCAGCATTTT. It is translated as CASSLRGFNQPQHF.

The chain is built from TRBV5-1 and TRBJ1-1; D remains unclear. Per germline, CDR1 SGHRS and CDR2 YFSETQ. This CDR3 has 14 residues. Trimming shortened V by 2 bases and J by 0 bases, and 8 bases separated the two germline ends. CDR3 in DNA: TGCGCCAGCAGCTTCCGGGGAATGAACACTGAAGCTTTCTTT. Its protein is CASSFRGMNTEAFF.

V is TRBV28 and J is TRBJ2-7, with TRBD1 matching 7 bases. The germline gives CDR1 MDHEN, CDR2 SYDVKM. V gave up 5 bases and J gave up 3 bases; unmatched junction bases: 7. This CDR3 spans 14 amino acids. CDR3 DNA sequence: TGTGCCAGCAGTCCCGGACAGGCCTACTACGAGCAGTACTTC. It yields the protein CASSPGQAYYEQYF.